The next 20 T cell receptor beta chains were all read from a single sample in a study of cytomegalovirus exposure and HLA in healthy donors. PCR employed 60 Vbeta and 13 Jbeta primers. Assay used: immunoSEQ multiplex PCR; TCRdb lists only in-frame clones, some missing. Of about 120,000 clones detected, 75% to 85% appear once; the ten largest clones hold roughly 10%. Sequencing input: PBMCs. These receptors originate from a woman aged 45-65 years in good health and CMV-seropositive.

This chain links TRBV15 with TRBJ1-2, with a possible D match to TRBD1 (6 bases). The CDR3 covers 12 residues. Germline V gene sequence: CDR1 LNHNV, CDR2 YYDKDF (reference sequence). Deletions cut 5 bases from V and 14 bases from J, with 18 bases between. CDR3 nucleotides: TGTGCCACCAGCCCTGAACAAAGGACAGTAACCTTC. It yields the protein CATSPEQRTVTF.

V gene TRBV12-5 combines with J gene TRBJ2-5; no clear D. The CDR3 loop spans 14 amino acids. Looked up from germline, CDR1 is LGHNT and CDR2 is FRNRAP. Trimming took off 5 bases at V and 0 bases at J, with 10 bases between the two ends. The CDR3 DNA is TGTGCTAGTGGTCAAACACCGTACCAAGAGACCCAGTACTTC. Its translation is CASGQTPYQETQYF.

There are a few counts of this clone. The chain recombines TRBV7-2 with TRBJ2-5; 8 positions agree with TRBD1. Germline V lookup: CDR1 SGHTA, CDR2 FQGNSA. V shed 2 bases and J 5 bases; nucleotides not matched to a gene: 4. The CDR3 has 14 residues. The CDR3: CASSLQGAGETQYF. The DNA for the CDR3 is TGTGCCAGCAGCTTACAGGGGGCCGGTGAGACCCAGTACTTC.

The chain employs TRBV5-4 and TRBJ1-2, with 8 nucleotides matching TRBD1. Per the germline V gene, CDR1 is SGHNT and CDR2 is YYREEE (reference sequence). The CDR3 loop spans 16 amino acids. Trimming at V came to 4 bases and at J to 4 bases, leaving 12 bases not matched to a gene. The CDR3 region is CASSRGQEHQGYGYTF. CDR3 DNA: TGTGCCAGCAGCCGGGGACAGGAACACCAGGGCTATGGCTACACCTTC. The full variable domain, in which reference TRBV5-4 and TRBJ1-2 provide the parts outside the CDR3, is ETGVTQSPTHLIKTRGQQVTLRCSSQSGHNTVSWYQQALGQGPQFIFQYYREEENGRGNFPPRFSGLQFPNYSSELNVNALELDDSALYLCASSRGQEHQGYGYTFGSGTRLTVV.

In its sample, this clone was seen a few times. V gene TRBV5-1 combines with J gene TRBJ1-2; tentatively, D is TRBD1 (6 bases). The CDR3 contains 18 residues. V lost 5 bases to trimming and J lost 3 bases, with 26 bases between them. Germline CDR1 SGHRS, CDR2 YFSETQ. CDR3 in amino acids: CASSPLGSRDTKYYGYTF. CDR3 sequence (DNA): TGCGCCAGCAGTCCTTTAGGGAGCCGGGACACTAAATACTATGGCTACACCTTC.

This clone came up once. The rearrangement links TRBV11-3 to TRBJ2-1, with D perhaps TRBD1 (5 bases). V dropped 5 bases and J dropped 5 bases, with 10 bases sitting between them. CDR3 length: 13 residues. Germline V gene lookup returns CDR1 SGHNT and CDR2 YENEEA. The CDR3 sequence: CASSARQHNEQFF. The CDR3 DNA is TGTGCCAGCAGCGCACGACAGCACAATGAGCAGTTCTTC.

The J gene is TRBJ1-4, the V gene TRBV2; 8 bases line up with TRBD1. CDR3 length: 14 amino acids. CDR1 SNHLY and CDR2 FYNNEI come from the germline V gene. The V and J ends lost 6 bases and 7 bases, in that order; junction bases with no gene match: 7. For the CDR3, the DNA is TGTGCCAGCAGATTACAGGGGGGGATTGAAAAACTGTTTTTT. This translates into CASRLQGGIEKLFF.

The rearrangement uses TRBV30 and TRBJ2-7; D unresolved. V was pared by 3 bases and J by 2 bases, with 8 bases between. This CDR3 contains 12 residues. Germline assignment: CDR1 GTSNPN and CDR2 SVGIG (reference sequence). CDR3 loop: CAWRVVTYEQYF. Here the CDR3 DNA reads TGTGCCTGGAGGGTAGTAACCTACGAGCAGTACTTC. Looking up the rest from reference TRBV30 and TRBJ2-7 gives the full variable domain: SQTIHQWPATLVQPVGSPLSLECTVEGTSNPNLYWYRQAAGRGLQLLFYSVGIGQISSEVPQNLSASRPQDRQFILSSKKLLLSDSGFYLCAWRVVTYEQYFGPGTRLTVT.

The V and J genes are TRBV5-1 and TRBJ2-2, with D perhaps matching TRBD1 (5 bases). V lost 2 bases to trimming and J lost 2 bases, with 10 bases between them. The CDR3 contains 15 residues. CDR1 and CDR2 (germline): SGHRS, YFSETQ. The CDR3 DNA is TGCGCCAGCAGCTTAGAGACAGCAAACACCGGGGAGCTGTTTTTT. Amino acids: CASSLETANTGELFF.

This clone has only one observation. The chain combines TRBV18 with TRBJ2-2, with 10 nucleotides matching TRBD2. CDR3 length equals 15 residues. Germline V CDR1 and CDR2: KGHSH, LQKENI. The V gene end was trimmed by 4 bases and the J gene end by 7 bases; junction bases not matched to a gene: 6. CDR3 sequence reads: CASSRAGGPIGELFF. The CDR3 DNA reads as TGTGCCAGCTCACGAGCGGGAGGGCCGATCGGGGAGCTGTTTTTT.

This clone was seen more than once but under ten times. CDR3 sequence: CASSLAGRSNYGYTF. The CDR3 region has the DNA TGCGCCAGCAGCCTCGCGGGCCGCTCTAACTATGGCTACACCTTC. The chain is built from TRBV4-3 and TRBJ1-2; D not certain. V lost 4 bases and J lost 0, with 12 bases in between. Germline V gives CDR1 LGHNA, CDR2 YSLEER. The CDR3 length is 15 residues.

This clone was picked up one time. V usage is TRBV6-1 and J usage is TRBJ2-7; 7 nucleotides align to TRBD1. V shed 3 bases and J 0 bases; nucleotides not matched to a gene: 5. In germline, CDR1 is MNHNS, CDR2 SASEGT. This CDR3 is 15 amino acids long. CDR3 nucleotide sequence: TGTGCCAGCAGTGAGTGGACAGGATACTCCTACGAGCAGTACTTC. Translation gives CASSEWTGYSYEQYF.

The chain is built from TRBV5-1 and TRBJ1-1, with 8 bases lining up with TRBD1. The V gene end was trimmed by 4 bases and the J gene end by 3 bases; junction bases not matched to a gene: 5. Germline CDR1 and CDR2: SGHRS and YFSETQ. The CDR3 is 14 residues long. For the CDR3, the DNA is TGCGCCAGCAGCCGGACAGGGCAGGACACTGAAGCTTTCTTT. As protein: CASSRTGQDTEAFF.

J is TRBJ2-1 and V is TRBV2, with D possibly matching TRBD2 (6 bases). This CDR3 spans 14 amino acids. The germline CDR1 and CDR2 sequences are SNHLY and FYNNEI. V was pared by 7 bases and J by 0 bases, with 10 bases between. The chain's CDR3 is CASIDGSSYNEQFF. CDR3 coding DNA: TGTGCCAGCATAGACGGGAGCTCCTACAATGAGCAGTTCTTC.

This clone occurred a few times. The genes are TRBV5-1 and TRBJ2-3, with 8 bases matching TRBD1. The CDR3 extends over 15 amino acids. Unmatched junction bases numbered 5, after V lost 0 bases and J lost 5 bases. Germline V gene lookup returns CDR1 SGHRS and CDR2 YFSETQ. The CDR3 DNA follows: TGCGCCAGCAGCTTGGGACAGGGGATTGTAGATACGCAGTATTTT. This encodes CASSLGQGIVDTQYF.

A few counts support this clone. The chain carries TRBV7-2 and TRBJ1-3; maybe TRBD1 (6 bases). The CDR3 totals 16 residues. Trimming stripped 1 base from V and 4 bases from J, with 14 bases between. Germline V gene sequence: CDR1 SGHTA, CDR2 FQGNSA. The chain's CDR3 is CASSLVSGRGGNTIYF. For the CDR3, the DNA is TGTGCCAGCAGCTTAGTCTCCGGCAGGGGCGGAAACACCATATATTTT. Filled out from reference TRBV7-2 and TRBJ1-3, the complete variable domain reads GAGVSQSPSNKVTEKGKDVELRCDPISGHTALYWYRQSLGQGLEFLIYFQGNSAPDKSGLPSDRFSAERTGGSVSTLTIQRTQQEDSAVYLCASSLVSGRGGNTIYFGEGSWLTVV.

This clone was detected a few times. The CDR3 coding sequence is TGTGCCTGGAGCCAGGGTAGAAGAACTGAAGCTTTCTTT. This translates into CAWSQGRRTEAFF. The chain joins TRBV30 to TRBJ1-1, with D possibly matching TRBD1 (5 bases). The V gene lost 3 bases and the J gene lost 5 bases, with 13 bases spanning the gap. This CDR3 contains 13 residues. Germline assignment: CDR1 GTSNPN and CDR2 SVGIG (reference sequence).

The chain recombines TRBV27 with TRBJ2-3, with D maybe TRBD1 (6 bases). This CDR3 spans 15 amino acids. CDR1 is MNHEY and CDR2 is SMNVEV in the germline V gene (reference sequence). The V and J ends lost 3 bases and 2 bases respectively, with 12 bases between them. Here the CDR3 reads CASSFLDSYTDTQYF. In DNA form, the CDR3 reads TGTGCCAGCAGTTTTTTGGACAGCTACACAGATACGCAGTATTTT.

The chain is built from TRBV30 and TRBJ1-2; TRBD1 is a possible D gene (6 bases). Germline lookup yields CDR1 GTSNPN and CDR2 SVGIG (reference sequence). This CDR3 contains 13 residues. Trimming stripped 6 bases from V and 1 base from J, with 12 bases between. CDR3 region: CACGQPINYGYTF. Written as DNA, the CDR3 is TGTGCCTGTGGACAGCCAATTAACTATGGCTACACCTTC.

The CDR3 sequence is CASSRINGQGGVTDTQYF. The CDR3 bases are TGTGCCAGCAGTAGAATCAACGGACAGGGGGGGGTAACAGATACGCAGTATTTT. V is TRBV2 and J is TRBJ2-3; TRBD1 aligns across 10 bases. The CDR3 covers 18 residues. The ends lost 5 bases at V and 3 bases at J; junction bases unmatched: 14. CDR1 and CDR2 (germline): SNHLY, FYNNEI. The full variable domain, rest sourced from reference TRBV2 and TRBJ2-3, is EPEVTQTPSHQVTQMGQEVILRCVPISNHLYFYWYRQILGQKVEFLVSFYNNEISEKSEIFDDQFSVERPDGSNFTLKIRSTKLEDSAMYFCASSRINGQGGVTDTQYFGPGTRLTVL.